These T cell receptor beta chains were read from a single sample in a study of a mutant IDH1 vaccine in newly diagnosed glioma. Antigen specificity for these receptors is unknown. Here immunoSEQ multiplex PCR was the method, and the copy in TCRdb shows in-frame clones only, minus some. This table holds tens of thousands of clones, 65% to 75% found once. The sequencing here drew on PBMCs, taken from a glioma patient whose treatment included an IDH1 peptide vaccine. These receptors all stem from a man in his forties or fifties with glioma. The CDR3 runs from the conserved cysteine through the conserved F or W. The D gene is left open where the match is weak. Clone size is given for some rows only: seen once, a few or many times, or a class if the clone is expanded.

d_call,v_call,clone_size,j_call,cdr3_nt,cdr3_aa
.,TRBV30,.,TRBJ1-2,TGTGCCTGGAGTGTTCTCTCTCTTGACAGGTCCAACTATGGCTACACCTTC,CAWSVLSLDRSNYGYTF
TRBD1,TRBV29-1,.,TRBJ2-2,TGCAGCGTTGTAAAACCGGGACAGGGGGCCTCCGGGGAGCTGTTTTTT,CSVVKPGQGASGELFF
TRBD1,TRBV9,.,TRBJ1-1,TGTGCCAGCAGCTTCTCACAGGGGGCTGATGAAGCTTTCTTT,CASSFSQGADEAFF
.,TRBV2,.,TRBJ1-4,TGTGCCAGCACCAACCCGGGCGGGAAAGGGGAAAAACTGTTTTTT,CASTNPGGKGEKLFF
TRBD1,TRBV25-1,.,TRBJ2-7,TGTGCCAGCAGTGACTCACAGGGGAGCGAGCAGTACTTC,CASSDSQGSEQYF
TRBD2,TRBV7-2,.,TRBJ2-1,TGTGCCAGTACCCGGGGGGGCTCCTACAATGAGCAGTTCTTC,CASTRGGSYNEQFF
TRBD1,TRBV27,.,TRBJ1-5,TGTGCCAGCAGTTTATCGAAGGGGGCGAGACAGCCCCAGCATTTT,CASSLSKGARQPQHF
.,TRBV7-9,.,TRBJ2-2,TGTGCCAGCAGCGCAAAACAGGGACGATTCGGGGAGCTGTTTTTT,CASSAKQGRFGELFF
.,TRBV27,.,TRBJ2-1,TGTGCCAGCAGTTTACGGGGGCCGGGCGATGAGCAGTTCTTC,CASSLRGPGDEQFF
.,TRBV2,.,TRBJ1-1,TGTGCCAGCAGTGGGGATCGAAACCTGAACACTGAAGCTTTCTTT,CASSGDRNLNTEAFF
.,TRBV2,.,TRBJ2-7,TGTGCCACGACCAACCGGGCCACCACCTACGAGCAGTACTTC,CATTNRATTYEQYF
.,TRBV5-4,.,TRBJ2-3,TGTGCCAGCAGCTTGGAACTGGTTGAAGATACGCAGTATTTT,CASSLELVEDTQYF
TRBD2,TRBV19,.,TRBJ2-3,TGTGCCAGTACCCCCGGGGCTAGCGGGGGAGATACGCAGTATTTT,CASTPGASGGDTQYF
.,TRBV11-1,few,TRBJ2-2,TGTGCCAGCAGCTTCGACACCGGGGAGCTGTTTTTT,CASSFDTGELFF
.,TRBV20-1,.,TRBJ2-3,TGCAGTGCCCTTCAGGGTAATACGCAGTATTTT,CSALQGNTQYF
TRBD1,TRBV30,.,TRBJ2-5,TGTGCCTGGAGTGGTGGACAGGGGGAGACCCAGTACTTC,CAWSGGQGETQYF
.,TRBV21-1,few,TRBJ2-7,TGTGCCAGCAGCGCCCGACAGGGGTCGGCCTACGAGCAGTACTTC,CASSARQGSAYEQYF
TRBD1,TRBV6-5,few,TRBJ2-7,TGTGCCACCGCCCGGGACAGGGCTTACGAGCAGTACTTC,CATARDRAYEQYF
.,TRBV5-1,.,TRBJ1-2,TGCGCCAGCAGCTTGGCCGGGACCCCATCCTATGGCTACACCTTC,CASSLAGTPSYGYTF
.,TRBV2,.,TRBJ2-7,TGTGCCAGCAGCTTGCTGGCCCTCGAGCAGTACTTC,CASSLLALEQYF
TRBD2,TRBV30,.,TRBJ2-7,TGTGCCTGGAGTGCTCTATGGGGGGGAAGCTCCTACGAGCAGTACTTC,CAWSALWGGSSYEQYF
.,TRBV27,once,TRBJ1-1,TGTGCCAGCAGTTTAGGGAGGGGTGACACTGAAGCTTTCTTT,CASSLGRGDTEAFF
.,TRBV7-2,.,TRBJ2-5,TGTGCCAGCAGCACCCGGGACACGCTAGAGACCCAGTACTTC,CASSTRDTLETQYF
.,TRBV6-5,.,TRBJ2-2,TGTGCCAGCAGTTACCTTGAAGACGCCGGGGAGCTGTTTTTT,CASSYLEDAGELFF
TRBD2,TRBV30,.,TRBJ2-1,TGTGCCTACGCCCGGACTAGCCAATACAATGAGCAGTTCTTC,CAYARTSQYNEQFF
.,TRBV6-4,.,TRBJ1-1,TGTGCCAGCACGAGGGACACCTGGGGGACTGAAGCTTTCTTT,CASTRDTWGTEAFF
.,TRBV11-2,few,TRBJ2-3,TGTGCCAGCAGTTCTAGCACAGATACGCAGTATTTT,CASSSSTDTQYF
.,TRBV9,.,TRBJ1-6,TGTGCCAGCAGCGGGGGGGACGGACTGAATTCACCCCTCCACTTT,CASSGGDGLNSPLHF
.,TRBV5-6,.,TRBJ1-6,TGTGCCAGCAGTGGGGGTGGCAGGGTAAATTCACCCCTCCACTTT,CASSGGGRVNSPLHF
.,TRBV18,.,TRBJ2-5,TGTGCCAGCTCTCCGTACCAAGAGACCCAGTACTTC,CASSPYQETQYF
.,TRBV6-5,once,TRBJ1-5,TGTGCCAGCAGTTACTCCCGACAGCAGCCCCAGCATTTT,CASSYSRQQPQHF
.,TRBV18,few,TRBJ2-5,TGTGCCAGCTCACCACAAGTGGAGACCCAGTACTTC,CASSPQVETQYF
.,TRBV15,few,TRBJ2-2,TGTGCCACCAGCCGACGGGGAGCGGAGGAGCTGTTTTTT,CATSRRGAEELFF
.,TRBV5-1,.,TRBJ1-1,TGCGCCAGCAGCTGGGTCGGGGGGCAGGGCACTGAAGCTTTCTTT,CASSWVGGQGTEAFF
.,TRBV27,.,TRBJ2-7,TGTGCCAGCAGTTTGAAAGAGGGTCCCTACGAGCAGTACTTC,CASSLKEGPYEQYF
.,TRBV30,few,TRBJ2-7,TGTGCCTGGAGTGTACGGGGGTACGAGCAGTACTTC,CAWSVRGYEQYF
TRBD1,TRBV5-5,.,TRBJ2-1,TGTGCCAGCAGCTTCCAGGGGGACAATGAGCAGTTCTTC,CASSFQGDNEQFF
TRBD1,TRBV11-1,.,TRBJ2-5,TGTGCCAGCAGCCTATTAAGCAGGGGGCGGGAGACCCAGTACTTC,CASSLLSRGRETQYF
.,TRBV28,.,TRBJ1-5,TGTGCCAGCAGTAACCAGCAGGGGATCAATCAGCCCCAGCATTTT,CASSNQQGINQPQHF
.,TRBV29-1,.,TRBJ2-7,TGCAGCGTTGTATTAGGATCCCACGAGCAGTACTTC,CSVVLGSHEQYF
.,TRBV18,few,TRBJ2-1,TGTGCCAGCTCACCATTAGTAGAAGATGAGCAGTTCTTC,CASSPLVEDEQFF
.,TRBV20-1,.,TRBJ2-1,TGCAGTGCAATAAATGAGCAGTTCTTC,CSAINEQFF
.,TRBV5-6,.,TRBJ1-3,TGTGCCAGCAGCTTGGCCGTAGGGGCAGGAGCTGACGGAAACACCATATATTTT,CASSLAVGAGADGNTIYF
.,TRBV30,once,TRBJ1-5,TGTGCCTGGAGTGTACCCTCACCCGCGGACAATCAGCCCCAGCATTTT,CAWSVPSPADNQPQHF
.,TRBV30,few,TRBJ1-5,TGTGCCTGGAGTCCCCAAGGTCGCTCGCCCCAGCATTTT,CAWSPQGRSPQHF
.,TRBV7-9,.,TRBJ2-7,TGTGCCAGCAGCTTAGGGTTACCTTTCTACGAGCAGTACTTC,CASSLGLPFYEQYF
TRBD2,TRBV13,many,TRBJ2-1,TGTGCCAGCAGCTTATCTGGCGGGGGGGCCGGTGAGCAGTTCTTC,CASSLSGGGAGEQFF
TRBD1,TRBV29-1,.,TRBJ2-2,TGCAGCGTTGGGGTGGGCGGACAGGCGAACACCGGGGAGCTGTTTTTT,CSVGVGGQANTGELFF
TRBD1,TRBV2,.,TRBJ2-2,TGTGCCAGCAGATTGGACAGGGACACCGGGGAGCTGTTTTTT,CASRLDRDTGELFF
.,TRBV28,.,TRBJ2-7,TGTGCCAGCAGTCCGAGCAGGGGGGGGATGGACGAGCAGTACTTC,CASSPSRGGMDEQYF